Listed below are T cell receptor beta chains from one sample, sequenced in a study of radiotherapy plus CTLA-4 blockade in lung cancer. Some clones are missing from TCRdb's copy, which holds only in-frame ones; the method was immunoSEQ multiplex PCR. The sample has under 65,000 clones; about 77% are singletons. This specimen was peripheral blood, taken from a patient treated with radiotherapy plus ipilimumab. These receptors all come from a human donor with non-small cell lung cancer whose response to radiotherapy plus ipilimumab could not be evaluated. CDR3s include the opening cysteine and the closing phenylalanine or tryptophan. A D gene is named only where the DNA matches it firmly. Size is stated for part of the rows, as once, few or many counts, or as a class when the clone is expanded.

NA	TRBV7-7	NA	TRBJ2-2	CASSLRTGTGELFF	TGTGCTAGCAGCTTAAGGACGGGGACCGGGGAGCTGTTTTTT
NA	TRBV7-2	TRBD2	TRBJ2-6	CASSPSGGRQSGANVLTF	TGTGCCAGCAGCCCTTCGGGCGGGAGGCAGTCTGGGGCCAACGTCCTGACTTTC
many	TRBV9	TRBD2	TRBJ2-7	CASSVRGGGPYEQYF	TGTGCCAGCAGCGTGCGCGGCGGGGGGCCCTACGAGCAGTACTTC
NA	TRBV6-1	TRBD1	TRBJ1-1	CASSYGTGDTPAFF	TGTGCCAGCAGCTATGGGACAGGGGACACCCCAGCTTTCTTT
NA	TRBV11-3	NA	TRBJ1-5	CASSQPADSQPQHF	TGTGCCAGCAGCCAACCCGCGGACAGTCAGCCCCAGCATTTT
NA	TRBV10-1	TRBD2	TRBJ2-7	CASRGGASGYSYEQYF	TGCGCCAGCAGGGGCGGGGCTAGCGGGTACTCCTACGAGCAGTACTTC
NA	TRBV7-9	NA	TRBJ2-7	CASGDYEQYF	TGTGCCAGCGGAGACTACGAGCAGTACTTC
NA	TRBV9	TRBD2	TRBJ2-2	CASSSTLTSDTGELFF	TGTGCCAGCAGCAGCACATTGACTAGCGACACCGGGGAGCTGTTTTTT
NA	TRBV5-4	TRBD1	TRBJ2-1	CASSPTGTGTSSYNEQFF	TGTGCCAGCAGCCCAACCGGGACAGGGACCAGCTCCTACAATGAGCAGTTCTTC
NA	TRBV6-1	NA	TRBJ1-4	CASSETPVNEKLFF	TGTGCCAGCAGTGAAACCCCGGTGAATGAAAAACTGTTTTTT
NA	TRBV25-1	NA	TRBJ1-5	CASRSTENSNQPQHF	TGTGCCAGCAGATCTACAGAAAATAGCAATCAGCCCCAGCATTTT
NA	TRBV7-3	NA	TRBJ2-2	CASSGGASSRYTGELFF	TGTGCCAGCAGCGGGGGGGCTTCTAGCCGATACACCGGGGAGCTGTTTTTT
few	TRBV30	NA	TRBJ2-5	CAWSPQNSIETQYF	TGTGCCTGGAGTCCCCAGAATAGCATAGAGACCCAGTACTTC
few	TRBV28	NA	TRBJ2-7	CASSLPTGSSSYRSYEQYF	TGTGCCAGCAGCCTACCCACAGGCTCCAGTTCTTATCGGAGCTACGAGCAGTACTTC
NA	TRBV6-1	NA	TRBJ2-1	CASRFRTTNNEQFF	TGTGCCAGCAGATTCAGGACGACTAACAATGAGCAGTTCTTC
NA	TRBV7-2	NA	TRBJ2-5	CASSSTRQETQYF	TGTGCCAGCAGCTCCACGCGCCAAGAGACCCAGTACTTC
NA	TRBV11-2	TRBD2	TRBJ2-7	CASSPGLASYEQYF	TGTGCCAGCAGCCCGGGACTAGCGAGCTACGAGCAGTACTTC
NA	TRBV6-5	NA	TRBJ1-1	CASSRGWAHEAFF	TGTGCCAGCAGTAGAGGGTGGGCGCACGAAGCTTTCTTT
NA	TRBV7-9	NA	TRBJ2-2	CASTPRVRELFF	TGTGCCAGCACCCCGAGGGTCCGGGAGCTGTTTTTT
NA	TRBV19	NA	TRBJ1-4	CASTGSLQGYEKLFF	TGTGCCAGTACGGGTTCTCTACAGGGTTATGAAAAACTGTTTTTT
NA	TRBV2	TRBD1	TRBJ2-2	CASRGTVGELFF	TGTGCCAGCAGGGGGACAGTCGGGGAGCTGTTTTTT
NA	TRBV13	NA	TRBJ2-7	CASSETRTAYEQYF	TGTGCCAGCAGCGAAACTAGAACCGCCTACGAGCAGTACTTC
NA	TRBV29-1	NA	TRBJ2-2	CSVRWTGELFF	TGCAGCGTGAGATGGACCGGGGAGCTGTTTTTT
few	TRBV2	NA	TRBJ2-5	CASNDWKGEQYF	TGTGCCAGCAACGACTGGAAAGGAGAGCAGTACTTC
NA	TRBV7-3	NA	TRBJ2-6	CASKDSSGANVLTF	TGTGCCAGCAAAGACAGCTCTGGGGCCAACGTCCTGACTTTC
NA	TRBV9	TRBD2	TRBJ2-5	CASSVRGLAGTETQYF	TGTGCCAGCAGCGTTAGGGGACTAGCGGGAACTGAGACCCAGTACTTC
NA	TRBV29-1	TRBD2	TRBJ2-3	CSVEIGLGTSGGDTDTQYF	TGCAGCGTTGAAATAGGCCTGGGGACTAGCGGGGGAGACACAGATACGCAGTATTTT
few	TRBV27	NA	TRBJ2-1	CASSLAQSYNEQFF	TGTGCCAGCAGTCTAGCGCAGTCCTACAATGAGCAGTTCTTC
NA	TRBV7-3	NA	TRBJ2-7	CASSLMPVGRGSPYEQYF	TGTGCCAGCAGCTTAATGCCCGTGGGGCGCGGAAGTCCCTACGAGCAGTACTTC
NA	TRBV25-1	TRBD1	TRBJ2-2	CASMGARGSGNTGELFF	TGTGCCAGCATGGGGGCCAGGGGGAGTGGGAACACCGGGGAGCTGTTTTTT
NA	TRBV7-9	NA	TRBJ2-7	CASSSRRAYEQYF	TGTGCCAGCAGCTCCCGACGGGCCTACGAGCAGTACTTC
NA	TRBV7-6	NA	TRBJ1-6	CASSSQGDSPLHF	TGTGCCAGCAGTTCACAGGGAGATTCACCCCTCCACTTT
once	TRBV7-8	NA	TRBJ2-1	CASSPQGVEQFF	TGTGCCAGCAGCCCACAGGGTGTCGAGCAGTTCTTC
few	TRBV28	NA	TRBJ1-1	CASSFLGSLMNTEAFF	TGTGCCAGCAGTTTTCTGGGGAGCCTCATGAACACTGAAGCTTTCTTT
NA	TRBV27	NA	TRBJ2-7	CASTPLGSYEQYF	TGTGCCAGCACACCACTAGGATCCTACGAGCAGTACTTC
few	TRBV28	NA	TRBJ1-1	CASRLKTGSAFF	TGTGCCAGCAGGCTCAAAACAGGGTCGGCTTTCTTT
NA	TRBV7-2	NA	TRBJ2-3	CASSPRYTQYF	TGTGCCAGCAGCCCTCGGTACACGCAGTATTTT
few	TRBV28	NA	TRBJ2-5	CASSVIGSQNYETQYF	TGTGCCAGCAGTGTTATCGGGTCCCAGAATTACGAGACCCAGTACTTC
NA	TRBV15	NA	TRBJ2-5	CATSKLLSETQYF	TGTGCCACCAGCAAGCTTCTGTCAGAGACCCAGTACTTC
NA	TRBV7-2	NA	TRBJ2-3	CASSLATGADTQYF	TGTGCCAGCAGCTTAGCTACGGGGGCAGATACGCAGTATTTT
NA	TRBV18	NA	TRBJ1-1	CASSPPQILSTEAFF	TGTGCCAGCTCACCACCACAGATTCTGAGCACTGAAGCTTTCTTT
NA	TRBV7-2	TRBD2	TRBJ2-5	CASSPQGTSGIPQETQYF	TGTGCCAGCAGCCCCCAGGGGACTAGCGGGATACCTCAAGAGACCCAGTACTTC
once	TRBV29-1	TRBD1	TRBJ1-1	CSVLPTGGSAMNTEAFF	TGCAGCGTGCTTCCGACAGGGGGCTCGGCCATGAACACTGAAGCTTTCTTT
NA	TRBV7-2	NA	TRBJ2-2	CASSFRGGNTGELFF	TGTGCCAGCAGTTTTAGAGGGGGGAACACCGGGGAGCTGTTTTTT
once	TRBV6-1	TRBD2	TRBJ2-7	CASSPGTSIYEQYF	TGTGCCAGCAGTCCCGGGACTAGTATCTACGAGCAGTACTTC
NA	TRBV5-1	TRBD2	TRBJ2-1	CASSLLASGGRGEQFF	TGCGCCAGCAGCTTGTTGGCTAGCGGGGGCCGGGGTGAGCAGTTCTTC
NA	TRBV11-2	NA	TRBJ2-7	CASNPGYEQYF	TGTGCCAGCAACCCAGGATACGAGCAGTACTTC
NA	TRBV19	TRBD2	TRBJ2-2	CASRTSGYTGELFF	TGTGCCAGTAGGACTAGCGGGTACACCGGGGAGCTGTTTTTT